A single sample is the source of the 7 T cell receptor beta chains below, sequenced in a study of identical twins listed by TCRdb under 2016. The method behind the library was 5' RACE. TCRdb records Illumina HiSeq 2000 as the sequencer. TCRdb trimmed the raw reads at Q25, called clones with MiXCR and kept productive beta chains. Entries are consolidated by CDR3 protein sequence, retaining the most common genes and DNA. For this sample there are 500,000 to 550,000 distinct CDR3 sequences; 22% appear just once. About 0.93% of the sample lies in the top ten. This same sample was also part of a study on T cells expressing NK-cell markers.

The specimen was CD4+ T cells sorted from blood. These receptors were obtained from a woman under 30 in good health.

This clonotype has a count of ten or more. The rearrangement links TRBV15 to TRBJ1-1; D is uncertain. Trimming removed 3 bases from V and 4 bases from J, with 9 bases in between. This CDR3 has 13 amino acids. Germline assignment: CDR1 LNHNV and CDR2 YYDKDF (reference sequence). CDR3 loop: CATSRADGTEAFF. CDR3 DNA: TGTGCCACCAGCAGGGCAGATGGCACTGAAGCTTTCTTT. Using reference TRBV15 and TRBJ1-1 for the parts outside the CDR3, the full variable domain is DAMVIQNPRYQVTQFGKPVTLSCSQTLNHNVMYWYQQKSSQAPKLLFHYYDKDFNNEADTPDNFQSRRPNTSFCFLDIRSPGLGDTAMYLCATSRADGTEAFFGQGTRLTVV.

This clonotype showed up just a few times. The chain couples TRBV7-2 to TRBJ1-5, with 8 bases identical to TRBD1. The length of the CDR3 is 16 residues. The V and J ends lost 4 bases and 0 bases, in that order; junction bases with no gene match: 5. CDR1 is SGHTA, CDR2 FQGNSA, per germline. The CDR3, as DNA: TGTGCCAGCAGCTCCCGGACAGGGAGTAGCAATCAGCCCCAGCATTTT. Translation: CASSSRTGSSNQPQHF.

This clonotype occurred many times. The J gene is TRBJ1-2, the V gene TRBV29-1; D might be TRBD1 (5 bases). There are 15 residues in the CDR3. V shed 3 bases and J shed 4 bases, with 18 bases lying between them. Germline V gene lookup returns CDR1 SQVTM and CDR2 ANQGSEA. Here the CDR3 DNA reads TGCAGCGTTGATTCGTATGGGGCTTCTGGCTATGGCTACACCTTC. Translation: CSVDSYGASGYGYTF.

The chain uses TRBV6-2 or TRBV6-3 and TRBJ1-2, with D unresolved. The CDR3 contains 13 residues. Germline loops: CDR1 MNHEY, CDR2 SVGEGT. V dropped 5 bases and J dropped 4 bases, with 11 bases sitting between them. This chain's CDR3 is CASSGTGSYGYTF. CDR3 nucleotide sequence: TGTGCCAGCAGTGGAACGGGCTCCTATGGCTACACCTTC.

J is TRBJ2-7 and V is TRBV13; TRBD1 matches 10 bases. The CDR3 spans 15 residues. V trimming: 3 bases; J trimming: 6 bases; junction bases outside the gene matches: 8. From germline, CDR1 is PRHDT and CDR2 FYEKMQ (reference sequence). The CDR3 spells CASSLWGTGVSEQYF. The DNA of the CDR3 is TGTGCCAGCAGCTTGTGGGGGACAGGGGTCTCCGAGCAGTACTTC.

V and J are TRBV12-3 or TRBV12-4 and TRBJ1-2; D is unresolved. V lost 6 bases and J lost 6, with 8 bases in between. The CDR3 covers 11 residues. The CDR3 coding sequence is TGTGCCAGCAGCTTCTTGGATGGCTACACCTTC. This sequence encodes CASSFLDGYTF.

V and J are TRBV12-3 or TRBV12-4 and TRBJ2-3, with D perhaps matching TRBD2 (7 bases). Trimming stripped 7 bases from V and 3 bases from J, with 14 bases between. This CDR3 comprises 14 residues. The CDR3: CASTIGGRTDTQYF. The CDR3 nucleotides are TGTGCCAGCACGATCGGGGGGCGAACAGATACGCAGTATTTT.